This is a list of T cell receptor beta chains from one sample in a study of blood T cell repertoires in COVID-19. Repertoires were generated with immunoSEQ multiplex PCR, while TCRdb's copy carries only in-frame clones and drops some. The repertoire includes some 62,000 clones, 80% to 90% of them detected once, and 15% to 20% sits in the top ten. The sequencing sample was made of peripheral blood. The receptors stem from an older woman with COVID-19, enrolled during active disease. The CDR3 runs from the conserved cysteine through the conserved F or W. Fields, in order: D gene, clone size, V gene, J gene, CDR3 length, CDR3 DNA, CDR3 protein. D genes are given only for firm matches. The size of a clone is reported for some rows only, either as once, few or many, or as a class for expanded clones.

>.|once|TRBV9|TRBJ2-7|18
TGTGCCAGCAGCGTAGGCCCGCAGGGAGTCGGGAGTGGCCACGAGCAGTACTTC
CASSVGPQGVGSGHEQYF
>.|few|TRBV6-1|TRBJ2-7|13
TGTGCCAGCAGTGACGACCAGGGTTACGAGCAGTACTTC
CASSDDQGYEQYF
>TRBD2|.|TRBV14|TRBJ2-1|15
TGTGCCAGCAGCCAAGATAGCGGAGCGGGACTTGAGCAGTTCTTC
CASSQDSGAGLEQFF
>TRBD1|.|TRBV6-5|TRBJ1-1|13
TGTGCCAGCAGTCCCGCAGGGGGAACTGAAGCTTTCTTT
CASSPAGGTEAFF
>.|.|TRBV29-1|TRBJ1-2|12
TGCAGCGTCGCCGGATTGACGGGTGGCTACACCTTC
CSVAGLTGGYTF
>.|.|TRBV2|TRBJ1-4|14
TGTGCCAGCAGTGAAGGGGGGAGGCCTGAAAAACTGTTTTTT
CASSEGGRPEKLFF
>.|.|TRBV11-2|TRBJ1-5|14
TGTGCCAGCAGCTTAGGGGGGGAGGATCAGCCCCAGCATTTT
CASSLGGEDQPQHF
>TRBD1|.|TRBV7-8|TRBJ2-2|18
TGTGCCAGCAGCTTAGGGGGGACAGGGGCCGCGAACACCGGGGAGCTGTTTTTT
CASSLGGTGAANTGELFF
>.|.|TRBV18|TRBJ2-2|14
TGTGCCAGCTCACCAAAGAGGGTTAGCGGGGAGCTGTTTTTT
CASSPKRVSGELFF
>.|.|TRBV19|TRBJ1-5|13
TGTGCCAGTAGTAGCCAGGGCGCCCAGCCCCAGCATTTT
CASSSQGAQPQHF
>.|.|TRBV5-1|TRBJ2-7|12
TGCGCCAGCAGCCCTACTGGCTACGAGCAGTACTTC
CASSPTGYEQYF
>TRBD2|once|TRBV10-3|TRBJ2-6|17
TGTGCCATCAGTACGGTAGCGGGAGGGCCCGGGGCCAACGTCCTGACTTTC
CAISTVAGGPGANVLTF
>.|.|TRBV6-1|TRBJ2-7|14
TGTGCCAGCAGTGAAGCCATGGCCTCCTACGAGCAGTACTTC
CASSEAMASYEQYF
>TRBD1|.|TRBV4-3|TRBJ1-5|18
TGCGCCAGCAGCCAACCTGATCCCGGGACAGGGCCCTATCAGCCCCAGCATTTT
CASSQPDPGTGPYQPQHF
>.|.|TRBV21-1|TRBJ2-7|17
TGTGCCAGCAGCAAAGGGGGGGTAGCGAACGACTCCTACGAGCAGTACTTC
CASSKGGVANDSYEQYF
>.|.|TRBV28|TRBJ1-5|11
TGTGCCAGCCATAGCAATCAGCCCCAGCATTTT
CASHSNQPQHF
>.|.|TRBV29-1|TRBJ2-7|11
TGCAGCGTTACGCGGGTGGGCGAGCAGTACTTC
CSVTRVGEQYF
>.|.|TRBV3-1/TRBV3-2|TRBJ1-5|18
TGTGCCAGCAGCCAAGCGAGTTTTCCTGGGCAGGGTCATCAGCCCCAGCATTTT
CASSQASFPGQGHQPQHF
>TRBD1|.|TRBV6-5|TRBJ2-7|12
TGTGCCAGCACCCGACAGGGTAGTGAGCAGTACTTC
CASTRQGSEQYF
>TRBD1|.|TRBV6-1|TRBJ1-5|17
TGTGCCAGCAGTGTTGCCCCCGGACAGGGAAATAATCAGCCCCAGCATTTT
CASSVAPGQGNNQPQHF
>TRBD2|once|TRBV12-5|TRBJ2-7|12
TGTGCTAGTGGTTTGGTAAGGACGGGAGGACACTTC
CASGLVRTGGHF
>TRBD1|once|TRBV18|TRBJ1-2|14
TGTGCCAGCTCACCACCGACAGGGGGCTATGGCTACACCTTC
CASSPPTGGYGYTF
>TRBD2|.|TRBV9|TRBJ2-2|16
TGTGCCAGCAGCCCGGGACTAGCGTCCCCCGGCGGGGAGCTGTTTTTT
CASSPGLASPGGELFF
>.|.|TRBV7-2|TRBJ1-5|14
TGTGCCAGCAGCCAAGACAGGAGCAATCAGCCCCAGCATTTT
CASSQDRSNQPQHF
>TRBD1|.|TRBV11-3|TRBJ1-5|14
TGTGCCAGCAGCTCGGGACAGGGGAATCAGCCCCAGCATTTT
CASSSGQGNQPQHF
>.|.|TRBV5-1|TRBJ2-3|17
TGCGCCAGCAGCTTGGCTTTCGGGACTCCGCTCTCCGATACGCAGTATTTT
CASSLAFGTPLSDTQYF
>.|once|TRBV12-2|TRBJ1-1|16
TGTGCAAGTCGCTTAGTTTCGCGGGGCCCCTGCACTGAAGCTTTCTTT
CASRLVSRGPCTEAFF
>.|.|TRBV12-3/TRBV12-4|TRBJ1-2|11
TGTGCCAGCAGTCCGGGGGGTGGCTACACCTTC
CASSPGGGYTF
>TRBD1|.|TRBV19|TRBJ1-1|14
TGTGCCAGTATTCAGGGGGCCTTGAACACTGAAGCTTTCTTT
CASIQGALNTEAFF
>.|few|TRBV19|TRBJ1-2|16
TGTGCCAGTAGTATCAAATTGGGGCAGACCCACTATGGCTACACCTTC
CASSIKLGQTHYGYTF
>.|.|TRBV7-9|TRBJ2-7|13
TGTGCCAGCAGTATAGGGGACTCCTACGAGCAGTACTTC
CASSIGDSYEQYF
>.|few|TRBV3-1/TRBV3-2|TRBJ2-7|13
TGTGCCAGCAGCCAGCTAGCAGGTCGTGAGCAGTACTTC
CASSQLAGREQYF
>.|.|TRBV19|TRBJ2-7|16
TGTGCCAGTAGTAGGAGGAGGACTTTGAGCTCCTACGAGCAGTACTTC
CASSRRRTLSSYEQYF
>TRBD1|.|TRBV4-2|TRBJ2-3|14
TGTGCCAGCAGCCTCGGACAGGGCACAGATACGCAGTATTTT
CASSLGQGTDTQYF
>.|.|TRBV10-2|TRBJ2-7|14
TGCGCCAGCAGTGAGCAGGGTAGCTCGGGCGAGCAGTACTTC
CASSEQGSSGEQYF
>TRBD2|.|TRBV2|TRBJ2-7|15
TGTGCCAGCAGGGAAGGACTAGCGTTGACCTACGAGCAGTACTTC
CASREGLALTYEQYF
>.|.|TRBV3-1/TRBV3-2|TRBJ2-1|13
TGTGCCAGCAGTTACGAAAGCTGGAATGAGCAGTTCTTC
CASSYESWNEQFF
>TRBD2|.|TRBV24-1|TRBJ2-1|14
TGTGCCACCAGTAGGAGACTAGCGGACAATGAGCAGTTCTTC
CATSRRLADNEQFF
>.|.|TRBV28|TRBJ2-7|11
TGTGCCAGCAGTTTACAATACGAGCAGTACTTC
CASSLQYEQYF
>.|.|TRBV6-6|TRBJ1-5|15
TGTGCCAGCAGTTCCCTCAGCCCAGGAAATCAGCCCCAGCATTTT
CASSSLSPGNQPQHF
>TRBD1|.|TRBV29-1|TRBJ1-1|11
TGCAGCACCGACAGGGGGCTTGGAGCTTTCTTT
CSTDRGLGAFF
>TRBD2|.|TRBV24-1|TRBJ2-7|14
TGTGCCACCAGTGACCGCGGGAGGGGTAAAGAGCAGTACTTC
CATSDRGRGKEQYF
>.|.|TRBV2|TRBJ1-4|14
TGTGCCAGCAAGGCGGGAGCAACTAATGAAAAACTGTTTTTT
CASKAGATNEKLFF
>TRBD2|.|TRBV7-2|TRBJ2-3|16
TGTGCCAGCAGCATTAGCGGGAGGACCACCACAGATACGCAGTATTTT
CASSISGRTTTDTQYF
>.|.|TRBV4-2|TRBJ1-4|15
TGTGCCAGCAGCCAAGCGAACTCGAGAAGTGAAAAACTGTTTTTT
CASSQANSRSEKLFF
>.|.|TRBV30|TRBJ2-7|14
TGTGCCTGGAGTGTAAGGACACCACCCTACGAGCAGTACTTC
CAWSVRTPPYEQYF
>TRBD1|.|TRBV6-6|TRBJ2-1|16
TGTGCCAGCAGTCTCCCGGGACAGGGTAGGCAGAATGAGCAGTTCTTC
CASSLPGQGRQNEQFF
>.|.|TRBV6-5|TRBJ2-4|15
TGTGCCAGCAGAACAGAGGACGGGGACAAAAACATTCAGTACTTC
CASRTEDGDKNIQYF
>TRBD2|.|TRBV30|TRBJ2-1|13
TGTGCCTGGAGGACTAGCGGGACTGGTGAGCAGTTCTTC
CAWRTSGTGEQFF
>TRBD2|.|TRBV28|TRBJ2-1|16
TGTGCCAGCAGTTCCCCCAGACTAGCGGGTACCAATGAGCAGTTCTTC
CASSSPRLAGTNEQFF